These T cell receptor beta chains were read from a single sample in a study of a mutant IDH1 vaccine in newly diagnosed glioma. What these receptors recognize is not known. The protocol was immunoSEQ multiplex PCR, while the TCRdb copy is restricted to in-frame clones and leaves out a portion. Of around 58,000 clones listed, about 80% are singletons. The source material was PBMCs, sampled from a glioma patient whose treatment included an IDH1 peptide vaccine. The receptors were sampled from a man in his thirties or forties with glioma. Each CDR3 is given with its conserved first and last residue. Clone size is given for some rows only: seen once, a few or many times, or a class if the clone is expanded.

j_call: TRBJ2-7
v_call: TRBV18
clone_size: NA
cdr3_aa: CASSPQPGEYEQYF

j_call: TRBJ2-1
v_call: TRBV5-4
clone_size: NA
cdr3_aa: CASSSHFYSGTYNEQFF

j_call: TRBJ2-7
v_call: TRBV18
clone_size: NA
cdr3_aa: CASSSKGPSYEQYF

j_call: TRBJ1-5
v_call: TRBV27
clone_size: NA
cdr3_aa: CASSPGTGDGYSNQPQHF

j_call: TRBJ1-2
v_call: TRBV5-1
clone_size: NA
cdr3_aa: CASSLEWVDSFNYGYTF

j_call: TRBJ2-2
v_call: TRBV6-1
clone_size: NA
cdr3_aa: CASRTGTGELFF

j_call: TRBJ1-4
v_call: TRBV5-4
clone_size: NA
cdr3_aa: CASSLVARGEKLFF

j_call: TRBJ1-1
v_call: TRBV6-5
clone_size: NA
cdr3_aa: CASSETGFTEAFF

j_call: TRBJ1-6
v_call: TRBV5-4
clone_size: few
cdr3_aa: CASSLRVMDSPLHF

j_call: TRBJ2-5
v_call: TRBV29-1
clone_size: NA
cdr3_aa: CSVGGTSGQETQYF

j_call: TRBJ2-1
v_call: TRBV2
clone_size: NA
cdr3_aa: CASSSLRTGGKTYNEQFF

j_call: TRBJ1-5
v_call: TRBV6-1
clone_size: few
cdr3_aa: CASNPTGSNQPQHF

j_call: TRBJ2-3
v_call: TRBV9
clone_size: NA
cdr3_aa: CASSFYGTDTQYF

j_call: TRBJ2-5
v_call: TRBV7-9
clone_size: NA
cdr3_aa: CASSLAGTDQETQYF

j_call: TRBJ2-7
v_call: TRBV4-2
clone_size: once
cdr3_aa: CASSQGLSYYEQYF

j_call: TRBJ1-6
v_call: TRBV5-1
clone_size: NA
cdr3_aa: CASSSGGSSYNSPLHF

j_call: NA
v_call: TRBV7-9
clone_size: NA
cdr3_aa: CASSGRDIEQYF